The clone carrying this T cell receptor (beta chain) was observed a handful of times. No antigen is known for it. This CDR3 comprises 15 residues. Unmatched junction bases numbered 9, after V lost 5 bases and J lost 6 bases. Looked up from germline, CDR1 is LGHNA and CDR2 is YSLEER. The sample is drawn from a study of cytomegalovirus exposure and HLA in healthy donors. Whole-study findings and limits: A later analysis found most CMV-associated TCR beta chains apparently HLA-restricted. The authors considered a cluster of highly shared sequence variants likely to be a sequencing artifact. Association of 16,951 TCR beta sequences with HLA alleles was found at 0.05 false discovery rate in a later analysis.

PCR amplification relied on 60 Vbeta primers (plus 13 Jbeta primers). Original processing methods: The authors later counted 65 million to 80 million unique TCR beta chains, some 12 million of them shared. Produced via immunoSEQ multiplex PCR; TCRdb's table is partial and in-frame only. V and J calls and clone size are given by that table; D and trimming were obtained from the DNA. Of 140,000 to 150,000 clones listed, approximately 80% were seen once; the top ten hold 3% to 4.5%. Sample: PBMCs. The rearrangement joins TRBV4-3 to TRBJ2-2; 7 bases fit TRBD1. The sequence was collected from a male donor in good health and CMV-seronegative. Here the CDR3 reads CASSDRQGSSGELFF. CDR3 coding DNA: TGCGCCAGCAGCGATAGACAGGGAAGTTCCGGGGAGCTGTTTTTT.